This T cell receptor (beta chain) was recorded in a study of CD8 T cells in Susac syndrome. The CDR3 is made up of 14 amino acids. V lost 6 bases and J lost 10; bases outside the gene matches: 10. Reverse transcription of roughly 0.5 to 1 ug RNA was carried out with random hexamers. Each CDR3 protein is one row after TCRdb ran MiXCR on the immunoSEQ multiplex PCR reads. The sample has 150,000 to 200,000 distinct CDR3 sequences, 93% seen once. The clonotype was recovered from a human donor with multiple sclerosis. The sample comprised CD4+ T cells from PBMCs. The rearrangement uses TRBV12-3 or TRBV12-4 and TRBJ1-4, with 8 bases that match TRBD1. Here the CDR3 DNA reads TGTGCCAGCAGCCAGGGACAGGCCCCTGGAAAACTGTTTTTT. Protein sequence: CASSQGQAPGKLFF.